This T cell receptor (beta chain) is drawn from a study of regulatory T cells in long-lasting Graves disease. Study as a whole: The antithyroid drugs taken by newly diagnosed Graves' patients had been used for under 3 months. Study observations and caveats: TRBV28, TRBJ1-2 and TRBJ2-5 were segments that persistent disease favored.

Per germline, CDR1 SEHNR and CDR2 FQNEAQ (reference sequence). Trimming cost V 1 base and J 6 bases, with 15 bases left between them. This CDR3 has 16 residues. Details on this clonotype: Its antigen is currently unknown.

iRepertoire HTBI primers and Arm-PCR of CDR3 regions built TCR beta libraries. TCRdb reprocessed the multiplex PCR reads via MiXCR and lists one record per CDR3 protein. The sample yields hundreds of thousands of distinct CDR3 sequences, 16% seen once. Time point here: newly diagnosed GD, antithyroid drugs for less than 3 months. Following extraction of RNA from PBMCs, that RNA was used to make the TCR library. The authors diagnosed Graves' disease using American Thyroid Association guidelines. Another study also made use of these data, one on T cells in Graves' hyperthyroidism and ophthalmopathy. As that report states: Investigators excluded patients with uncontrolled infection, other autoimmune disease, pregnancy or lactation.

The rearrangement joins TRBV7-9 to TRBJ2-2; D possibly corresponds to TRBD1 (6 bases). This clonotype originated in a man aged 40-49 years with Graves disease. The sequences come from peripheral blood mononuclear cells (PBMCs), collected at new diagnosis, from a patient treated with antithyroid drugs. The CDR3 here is CASSLGTQGTPGELFF. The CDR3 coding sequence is TGTGCCAGCAGCTTAGGGACACAGGGAACCCCCGGGGAGCTGTTTTTT. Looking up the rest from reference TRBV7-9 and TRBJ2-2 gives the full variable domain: DTGVSQNPRHKITKRGQNVTFRCDPISEHNRLYWYRQTLGQGPEFLTYFQNEAQLEKSRLLSDRFSAERPKGSFSTLEIQRTEQGDSAMYLCASSLGTQGTPGELFFGEGSRLTVL.